This T cell receptor (beta chain) was recovered during a study of Tregs in tolerant kidney transplant recipients. Assay used: immunoSEQ multiplex PCR; TCRdb lists only in-frame clones, some missing. The sample shows about 20,000 clones, about four fifths of them seen only once. About this clone: As yet, its antigen is unknown.

Study-wide points: Biological reproducibility was not directly addressed in this study.

This CDR3 spans 15 amino acids. The ends lost 2 bases at V and 0 bases at J; junction bases unmatched: 2. CDR1 is MNHNS, CDR2 SASEGT, per germline. The sequence was obtained from a human donor in good health. Input material: Tregs from blood. The J gene is TRBJ2-3, the V gene TRBV6-1; the match to TRBD2 covers 7 bases. CDR3: CASSEWGGSTDTQYF. CDR3 DNA: TGTGCCAGCAGTGAATGGGGGGGTAGCACAGATACGCAGTATTTT.